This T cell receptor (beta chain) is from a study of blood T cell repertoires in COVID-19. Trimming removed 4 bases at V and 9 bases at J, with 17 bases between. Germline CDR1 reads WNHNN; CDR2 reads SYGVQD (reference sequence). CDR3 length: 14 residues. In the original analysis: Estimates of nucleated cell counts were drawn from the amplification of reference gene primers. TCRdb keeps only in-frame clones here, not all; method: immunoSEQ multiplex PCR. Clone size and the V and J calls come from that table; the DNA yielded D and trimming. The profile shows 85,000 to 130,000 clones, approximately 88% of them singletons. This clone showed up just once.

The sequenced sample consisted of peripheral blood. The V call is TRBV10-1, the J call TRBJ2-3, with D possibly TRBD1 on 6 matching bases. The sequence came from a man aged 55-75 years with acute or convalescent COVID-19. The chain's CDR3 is CASSGEPTRGTQYF. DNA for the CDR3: TGCGCCAGCAGTGGGGAGCCTACGAGGGGGACGCAGTATTTT.